The rows below give T cell receptor beta chains drawn from one sample of a study of T cells expressing NK-cell markers. TCRdb derives one entry per CDR3 protein from the 5' RACE reads, leaving out DNA. This sample contains about 260,000 distinct CDR3 sequences. Sequencing was performed on blood T cells: a sorted CD56 or NKG2C T cell subset, CD4+ or CD8+ T cells, or bulk PBMC T cells (not recorded which). The source of these receptors is a woman between 18 and 75 years old in good health. The CDR3 runs from the conserved cysteine through the conserved F or W.

>TRBJ1-2|TRBV6-1
CASTTGGHNYGYTF
>TRBJ2-3|TRBV15
CATSRDPGTDTQYF
>TRBJ1-1|TRBV6-2/TRBV6-3
CASSYSVSRDSYLNTEAFF
>TRBJ2-7|TRBV5-1
CASSLTQGRSYEQYF
>TRBJ1-1|TRBV29-1
CSVVRATGETEAFF
>TRBJ2-3|TRBV7-6
CASGIAGGPTDTQYF
>TRBJ2-4|TRBV5-1
CASSPVGGIAKNIQYF
>TRBJ2-7|TRBV28
CASSLRYEQYF
>TRBJ1-1|TRBV5-5
CASSLLGMVNTEAFF
>TRBJ2-3|TRBV7-2
CASSSGAGGADTQYF
>TRBJ2-7|TRBV29-1
CSATGTYEQYF
>TRBJ2-5|TRBV6-5
CASSYSIAGEETQYF
>TRBJ2-3|TRBV20-1
CSATRNSKEQYF
>TRBJ2-5|TRBV18
CASSSGQGGETQYF
>TRBJ2-7|TRBV7-2
CASSQRTGINYEQYF
>TRBJ2-1|TRBV10-2
CATTDPSGGGRNEQFF
>TRBJ1-1|TRBV5-1
CASSSWTGGPNTEAFF
>TRBJ1-4|TRBV20-1
CSALRTPSEKLFF
>TRBJ1-1|TRBV12-3/TRBV12-4
CASSPRTVNTEAFF
>TRBJ1-6|TRBV2
CASSLENNSPLHF
>TRBJ1-4|TRBV3-1
CASSQARGHEKLFF
>TRBJ2-2|TRBV6-5
CASSYSLLAGGPGELFF